This T cell receptor beta chain was obtained from a study of T cell responses to AZD1222 COVID-19 vaccine (dated by TCRdb to the early 2020s). General notes on the study: TCR sequencing was performed for about 250 trial participants, of whom about 200 were given two doses of AZD1222 and around 25 were given two doses of MenACWY control vaccine. Trial participants were enrolled by age into 18-55, 56-69 and 70-plus year subgroups, with around 150, 28 and 57 TCR-sequenced participants respectively.

This specimen's time point label, per the study, means: about 28 days (+/-7) after the second vaccine dose. Because spike-specific TCR depth and breadth did not differ between the two schedules, AZD1222 recipients who got a second dose at roughly 4 weeks were pooled with those who got a second dose at roughly 12 weeks. Vaccinee samples were obtained from the UK trials COV001 and COV002, which included a single-blind randomized controlled phase 2/3 trial of AZD1222 (ChAdOx1 nCoV-19) in healthy adults. For TCRbeta chain sequencing, PBMC samples were collected from trial participants at day 0 and at day 28 after the second dose. V drops 7 bases and J drops 6 bases, leaving 13 bases in between. The CDR3 goes from the cysteine to the phenylalanine over 12 residues. Solely the CDR3 DNA is kept, with 36 bases framed from the first base. The germline V gene yields ENHRY for CDR1 and SYGVKD for CDR2. Only a few counts were recorded for this clone. Its binding antigen is unknown. Within one base of it there is no much larger clone, and no base qualities were kept.

Summary of the overall study and its limitations: After two AZD1222 doses, both the breadth and the depth of spike-specific TCRs were significantly higher than at day 0 and than in MenACWY recipients. The whole spike protein was spanned by vaccine-associated CD4 TCRs, and dominant responses were seen in regions 160-218 and 743-854. Because no samples from the day 14 peak response were available, repertoires could be characterized only after the peak T cell response. Reportedly, almost half of the unique spike-specific TCRs recognized epitopes lying outside the regions that are mutated in the B.1.351 and B.1.1.7 variants. The 56-69-year group was small, and its depth increase did not reach significance, likely because of low power. Only a handful of AZD1222 recipients were SARS-CoV-2 seropositive at baseline, limiting conclusions about previously exposed vaccinees. Participants were mostly white British and included more females than males, and it was suggested by the authors that clonal diversity may have been underestimated.

The CDR3 regions of human TCRbeta chains were subjected to immunosequencing. The paper's processing steps were these. TCRs in the repertoires were matched against a reference library of SARS-CoV-2-specific TCRs that had been generated with the MIRA antigen-specificity platform. Breadth was defined as the fraction of unique TCRs that were SARS-CoV-2-associated. Depth was defined as the fraction of total T cells that were SARS-CoV-2-associated. Using the MIRA data, each spike-specific TCR was assigned both to the spike region to which the TCR was reactive and to a CD4 or CD8 class. Log10-transformed breadth and depth values were compared by one-way ANOVA with Sidak's multiple comparisons tests. Not all clones reach the TCRdb copy of this immuneACCESS table, which keeps in-frame sequences only. Checked studies attribute under half of the gap to unresolved V genes and leave the rest unexplained. That table is the source of V, J and clone size, and D and trimming were worked out from the DNA. This sample holds about 77,000 clones; roughly 90% were observed only once. The leading ten clones occupy roughly 4.7% of the sample.

This sequence uses TRBV10-3 and TRBJ2-7, with TRBD2 tentatively as D gene (6 bases match). The material sequenced was peripheral blood, taken 28 days after the second AZD1222 dose. The source of this sequence is an adult who received the AZD1222 COVID-19 vaccine. The nucleotide sequence reads TGTGCCATCATACTAGGAGGGACCGAGCAGTACTTC. It encodes CAIILGGTEQYF.